This T cell receptor beta chain was captured in a study of T cell changes during pregnancy in multiple sclerosis. V was trimmed by 0 bases and J by 2 bases, leaving 12 bases between them. Germline CDR1 reads SGHKS; CDR2 reads YYEKEE (reference sequence). The CDR3 length is 15 residues. Data came from immunoSEQ multiplex PCR; TCRdb stores just in-frame clones and leaves some out. This sample yields some 60,000 clones, of which approximately 86% are seen a single time; around 0.38% belongs to the top ten. The TCR originated in a female donor with multiple sclerosis, enrolled in a pregnancy study. The starting material was CD4+ T cells from peripheral blood mononuclear cells, obtained in the third trimester of pregnancy. The J gene is TRBJ2-7, the V gene TRBV5-5; weak D call: TRBD2 (6 bases). This chain's CDR3 is CASSLEGGATYEQYF. Written as DNA, the CDR3 is TGTGCCAGCAGCTTGGAGGGCGGGGCGACCTACGAGCAGTACTTC.